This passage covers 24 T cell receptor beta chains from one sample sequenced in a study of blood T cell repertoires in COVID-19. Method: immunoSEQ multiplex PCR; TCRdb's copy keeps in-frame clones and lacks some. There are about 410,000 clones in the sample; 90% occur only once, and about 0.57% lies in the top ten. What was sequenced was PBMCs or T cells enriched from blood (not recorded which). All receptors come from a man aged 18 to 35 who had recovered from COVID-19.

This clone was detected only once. The CDR3 region is CASSAGSLDTEAFF. The CDR3 coding sequence is TGTGCCAGCAGCGCAGGGTCTTTGGACACTGAAGCTTTCTTT. This chain links TRBV13 with TRBJ1-1; D is possibly TRBD1 (5 bases). This CDR3 contains 14 residues. From germline, CDR1 is PRHDT and CDR2 FYEKMQ (reference sequence). V was shortened by 5 bases and J by 3 bases, with 13 bases between the two germline ends.

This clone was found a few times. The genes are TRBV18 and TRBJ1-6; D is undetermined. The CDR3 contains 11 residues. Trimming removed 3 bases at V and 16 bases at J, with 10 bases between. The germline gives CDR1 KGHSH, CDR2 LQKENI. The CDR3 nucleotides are TGTGCCAGCTCACCGGGCAGCTGGCTCCACTTT. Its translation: CASSPGSWLHF. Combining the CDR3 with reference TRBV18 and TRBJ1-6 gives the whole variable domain NAGVMQNPRHLVRRRGQEARLRCSPMKGHSHVYWYRQLPEEGLKFMVYLQKENIIDESGMPKERFSAEFPKEGPSILRIQQVVRGDSAAYFCASSPGSWLHFGNGTRLTVT.

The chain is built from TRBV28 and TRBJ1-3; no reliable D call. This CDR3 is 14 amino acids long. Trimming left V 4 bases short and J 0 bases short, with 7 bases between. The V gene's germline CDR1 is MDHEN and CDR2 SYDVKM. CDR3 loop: CASSSGSSGNTIYF. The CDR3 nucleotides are TGTGCCAGCAGTTCCGGTAGCTCTGGAAACACCATATATTTT.

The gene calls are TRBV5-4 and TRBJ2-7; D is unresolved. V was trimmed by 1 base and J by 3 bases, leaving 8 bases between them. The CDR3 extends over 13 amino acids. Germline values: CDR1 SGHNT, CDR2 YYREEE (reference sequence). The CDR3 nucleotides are TGTGCCAGCAGCTTGCAGGCAAACTACGAGCAGTACTTC. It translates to CASSLQANYEQYF.

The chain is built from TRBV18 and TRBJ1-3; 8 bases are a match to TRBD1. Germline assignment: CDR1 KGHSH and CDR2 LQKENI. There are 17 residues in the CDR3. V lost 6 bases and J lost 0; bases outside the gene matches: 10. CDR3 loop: CASSRPRQGASGNTIYF. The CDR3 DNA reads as TGTGCCAGCTCTCGACCTAGGCAGGGGGCCTCTGGAAACACCATATATTTT.

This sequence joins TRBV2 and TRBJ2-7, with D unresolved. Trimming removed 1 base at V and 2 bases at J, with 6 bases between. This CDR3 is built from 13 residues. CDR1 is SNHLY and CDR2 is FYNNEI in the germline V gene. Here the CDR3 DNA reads TGTGCCAGCAGTGAAGGAGTCCCCTACGAGCAGTACTTC. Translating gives CASSEGVPYEQYF.

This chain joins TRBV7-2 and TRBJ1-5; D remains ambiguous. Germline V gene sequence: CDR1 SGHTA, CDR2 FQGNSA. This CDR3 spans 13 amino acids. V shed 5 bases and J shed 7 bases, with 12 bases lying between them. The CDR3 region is CASSLGIRQPQHF. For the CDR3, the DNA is TGTGCCAGCAGCCTCGGGATTCGGCAGCCCCAGCATTTT.

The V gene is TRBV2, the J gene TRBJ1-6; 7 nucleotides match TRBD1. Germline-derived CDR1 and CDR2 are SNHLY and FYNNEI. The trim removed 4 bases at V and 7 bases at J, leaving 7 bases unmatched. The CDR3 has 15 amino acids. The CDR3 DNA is TGTGCCAGCAGTGGAGACAGGGTCGGGAATTCACCCCTCCACTTT. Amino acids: CASSGDRVGNSPLHF.

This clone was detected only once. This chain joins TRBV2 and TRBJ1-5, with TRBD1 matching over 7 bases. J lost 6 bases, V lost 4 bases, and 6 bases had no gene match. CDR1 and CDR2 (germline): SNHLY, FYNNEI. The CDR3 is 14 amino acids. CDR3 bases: TGTGCCAGCAGTGCGGGACAGCTTCCTCAGCCCCAGCATTTT. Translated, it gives CASSAGQLPQPQHF.

The CDR3 DNA reads TGTGCCAGTAGTGCCTCAGGCGATTGGGATGAAAAACTGTTTTTT. Its translation is CASSASGDWDEKLFF. The V and J genes are TRBV19 and TRBJ1-4; D ambiguous. V lost 5 bases to trimming and J lost 6 bases, with 16 bases between them. Germline CDR1 and CDR2: LNHDA and SQIVND (reference sequence). The CDR3 has 15 residues.

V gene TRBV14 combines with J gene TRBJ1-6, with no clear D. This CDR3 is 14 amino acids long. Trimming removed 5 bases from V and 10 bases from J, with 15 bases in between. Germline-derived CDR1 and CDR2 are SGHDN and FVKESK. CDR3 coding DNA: TGTGCCAGCAGCTCCGGGATCCAGAGGTCACCCCTCCACTTT. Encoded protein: CASSSGIQRSPLHF.

The CDR3: CASSGTGLYNEQFF. CDR3 sequence (DNA): TGTGCCAGCAGCGGAACGGGACTGTACAATGAGCAGTTCTTC. The chain has TRBV5-6 and TRBJ2-1, with D possibly TRBD2 on 6 matching bases. The CDR3 consists of 14 residues. Germline V gene data show CDR1 as SGHDT and CDR2 as YYEEEE. With 4 bases removed from V and 4 bases from J, the gap between germline ends came to 12 bases.

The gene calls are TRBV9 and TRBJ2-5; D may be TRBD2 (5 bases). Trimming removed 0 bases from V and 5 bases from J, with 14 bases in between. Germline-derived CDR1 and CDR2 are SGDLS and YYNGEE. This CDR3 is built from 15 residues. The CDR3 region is CASSVGGAVTETQYF. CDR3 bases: TGTGCCAGCAGCGTAGGGGGAGCGGTAACGGAGACCCAGTACTTC.

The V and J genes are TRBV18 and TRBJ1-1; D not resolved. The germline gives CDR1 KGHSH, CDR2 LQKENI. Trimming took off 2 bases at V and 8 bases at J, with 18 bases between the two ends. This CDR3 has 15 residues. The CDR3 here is CASSPKLSNTLEAFF. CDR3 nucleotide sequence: TGTGCCAGCTCACCAAAACTATCCAACACTTTAGAAGCTTTCTTT.

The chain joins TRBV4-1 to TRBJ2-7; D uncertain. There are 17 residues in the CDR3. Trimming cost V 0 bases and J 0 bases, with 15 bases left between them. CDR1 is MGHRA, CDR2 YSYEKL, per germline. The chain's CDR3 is CASSQDIVSSSSYEQYF. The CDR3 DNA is TGCGCCAGCAGCCAAGATATAGTCTCTTCGAGCTCCTACGAGCAGTACTTC.

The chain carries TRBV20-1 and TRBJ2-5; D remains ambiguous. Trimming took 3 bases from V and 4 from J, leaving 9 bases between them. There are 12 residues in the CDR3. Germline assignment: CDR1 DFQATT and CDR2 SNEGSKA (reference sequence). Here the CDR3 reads CSASGLVETQYF. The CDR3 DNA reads TGCAGTGCTAGTGGCCTAGTAGAGACCCAGTACTTC.

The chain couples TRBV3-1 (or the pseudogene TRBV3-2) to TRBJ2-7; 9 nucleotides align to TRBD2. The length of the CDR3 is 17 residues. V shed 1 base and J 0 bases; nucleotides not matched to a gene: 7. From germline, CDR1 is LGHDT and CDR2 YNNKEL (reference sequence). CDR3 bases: TGTGCCAGCAGCCAAGCATCTAGCGGGACCCACTCCTACGAGCAGTACTTC. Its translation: CASSQASSGTHSYEQYF.

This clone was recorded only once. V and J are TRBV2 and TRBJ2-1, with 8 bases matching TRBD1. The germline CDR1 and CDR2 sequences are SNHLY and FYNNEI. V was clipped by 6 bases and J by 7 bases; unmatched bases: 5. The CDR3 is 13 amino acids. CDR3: CASRTQGVNEQFF. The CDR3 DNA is TGTGCCAGCAGGACACAGGGGGTGAATGAGCAGTTCTTC.

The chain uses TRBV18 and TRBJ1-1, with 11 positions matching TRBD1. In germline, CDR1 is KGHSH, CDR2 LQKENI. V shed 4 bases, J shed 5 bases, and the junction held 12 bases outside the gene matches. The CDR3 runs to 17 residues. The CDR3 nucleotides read TGTGCCAGCTCACTGAGCAGGACAGGGGGCGTTGTGACTGAAGCTTTCTTT. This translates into CASSLSRTGGVVTEAFF.

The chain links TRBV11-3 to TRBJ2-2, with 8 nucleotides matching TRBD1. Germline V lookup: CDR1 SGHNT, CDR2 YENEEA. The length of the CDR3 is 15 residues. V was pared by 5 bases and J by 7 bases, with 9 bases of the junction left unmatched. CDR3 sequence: CASSTTGALNGELFF. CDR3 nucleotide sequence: TGTGCCAGCAGCACGACAGGGGCGCTTAACGGGGAGCTGTTTTTT.

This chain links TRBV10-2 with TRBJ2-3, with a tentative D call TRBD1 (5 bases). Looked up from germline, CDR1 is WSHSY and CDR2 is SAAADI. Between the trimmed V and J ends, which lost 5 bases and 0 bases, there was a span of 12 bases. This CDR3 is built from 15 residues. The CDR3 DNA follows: TGCGCCAGCAGTCAGGGTAGCAGTAGCACAGATACGCAGTATTTT. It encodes CASSQGSSSTDTQYF.

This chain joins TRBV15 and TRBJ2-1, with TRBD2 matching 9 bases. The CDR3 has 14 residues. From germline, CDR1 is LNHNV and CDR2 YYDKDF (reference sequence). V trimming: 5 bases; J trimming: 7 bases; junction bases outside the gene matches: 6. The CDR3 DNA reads TGTGCCACCAGCCCCAGGCTAGCGGGGAATGAGCAGTTCTTC. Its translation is CATSPRLAGNEQFF. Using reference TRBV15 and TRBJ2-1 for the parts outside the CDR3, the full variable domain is DAMVIQNPRYQVTQFGKPVTLSCSQTLNHNVMYWYQQKSSQAPKLLFHYYDKDFNNEADTPDNFQSRRPNTSFCFLDIRSPGLGDTAMYLCATSPRLAGNEQFFGPGTRLTVL.

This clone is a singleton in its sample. The CDR3 coding sequence is TGTGCCAGCAGTTTAACAGGGGCGCGATATGGCTACACCTTC. Translating gives CASSLTGARYGYTF. The J gene is TRBJ1-2, the V gene TRBV27; 7 bases are a match to TRBD1. V dropped 2 bases and J dropped 5; count of bases not matched to a gene: 5. The CDR3 loop spans 14 amino acids. The germline CDR1 and CDR2 sequences are MNHEY and SMNVEV (reference sequence).

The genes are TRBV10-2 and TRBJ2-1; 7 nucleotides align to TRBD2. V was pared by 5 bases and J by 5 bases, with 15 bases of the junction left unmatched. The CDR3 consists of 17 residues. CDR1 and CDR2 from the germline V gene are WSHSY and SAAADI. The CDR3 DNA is TGCGCCAGCAGTCCCCATCCTCGGGGAGGGGCAAACAATGAGCAGTTCTTC. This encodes CASSPHPRGGANNEQFF.